Sequencing of this TCR beta chain was carried out in a study of T cell changes during pregnancy in multiple sclerosis. Sequencing was performed with immunoSEQ multiplex PCR; in TCRdb, only in-frame clones are kept and a portion is missing. The table lists roughly 76,000 clones, about nine tenths of them singletons. This material consisted of CD4+ T cells from peripheral blood mononuclear cells, taken in the second trimester of pregnancy. This sequence originates from a female donor with multiple sclerosis, enrolled in a pregnancy study.

The DNA of the CDR3 is TGTGCCAGTAGTACTGGGGGTCTAGCGGGGAGGAATGAGCAGTTCTTC. Protein sequence: CASSTGGLAGRNEQFF. V gene TRBV19 combines with J gene TRBJ2-1; TRBD2 matches 9 bases. Unmatched junction bases numbered 11, after V lost 4 bases and J lost 7 bases. The CDR3 length is 16 residues. CDR1 is LNHDA and CDR2 is SQIVND in the germline V gene (reference sequence).